These 18 T cell receptor beta chains share one sample of origin, sequenced in a study of CD8 T cells in Susac syndrome. RNA totalling roughly 0.5 to 1 ug underwent reverse transcription with random hexamers. Each CDR3 protein gets one entry after TCRdb re-called the immunoSEQ multiplex PCR reads with MiXCR. The table shows about 100,000 distinct CDR3 sequences, with 95% occurring only once. What was sequenced was CD8+ T cells from PBMCs. The receptors stem from a human donor with Susac syndrome.

The chain employs TRBV5-1 and TRBJ1-2; D is unresolved. This CDR3 has 14 residues. Trimming pared 0 bases from V and 4 bases from J, leaving 10 bases between. Germline CDR1 reads SGHRS; CDR2 reads YFSETQ. Here the CDR3 DNA reads TGCGCCAGCAGCTTGGAGGGCAGACTCTATGGCTACACCTTC. It codes for CASSLEGRLYGYTF.

V gene TRBV9 combines with J gene TRBJ1-2, with D maybe TRBD1 (6 bases). V shed 4 bases and J shed 8 bases, with 15 bases lying between them. This CDR3 is built from 13 residues. Germline loops: CDR1 SGDLS, CDR2 YYNGEE. For the CDR3, the DNA is TGTGCCAGCAGCCCACGAACGGGGGGCGGCTACACCTTC. Amino acid sequence: CASSPRTGGGYTF.

This chain joins TRBV27 and TRBJ2-6; TRBD1 aligns across 7 bases. Germline V gene sequence: CDR1 MNHEY, CDR2 SMNVEV (reference sequence). After removal of 5 bases from V and 4 bases from J, the junction contained 8 bases not matched to a gene. The CDR3 is made up of 16 amino acids. In DNA form, the CDR3 reads TGTGCCAGCAGTCCGCCGACAGGGTACGGGGCCAACGTCCTGACTTTC. Translating it yields CASSPPTGYGANVLTF. Combining the CDR3 with reference TRBV27 and TRBJ2-6 gives the whole variable domain EAQVTQNPRYLITVTGKKLTVTCSQNMNHEYMSWYRQDPGLGLRQIYYSMNVEVTDKGDVPEGYKVSRKEKRNFPLILESPSPNQTSLYFCASSPPTGYGANVLTFGAGSRLTVL.

The V call is TRBV29-1, the J call TRBJ2-2, with 8 nucleotides matching TRBD1. The CDR3 runs to 14 residues. Germline trimming cut 0 bases from V and 7 bases from J; bases unmatched to any gene: 4. CDR1 is SQVTM, CDR2 ANQGSEA, per germline. CDR3: CSVEDRGRVGELFF. CDR3 DNA: TGCAGCGTTGAAGACAGGGGGCGCGTCGGGGAGCTGTTTTTT.

The gene calls are TRBV29-1 and TRBJ2-7, with D unresolved. This CDR3 spans 13 amino acids. Germline V gene lookup returns CDR1 SQVTM and CDR2 ANQGSEA. The V and J ends lost 0 bases and 7 bases respectively, with 13 bases between them. Written as DNA, the CDR3 is TGCAGCGTTGAAGATCGTTTCGGAGCGGAGCAGTACTTC. Its protein product is CSVEDRFGAEQYF.

The table lists this clonotype with a count of one. This chain links TRBV3-1 with TRBJ2-7; D is possibly TRBD2 (6 bases). V lost 1 base and J lost 6, with 10 bases in between. This CDR3 comprises 13 residues. Germline lookup yields CDR1 LGHDT and CDR2 YNNKEL (reference sequence). The CDR3 DNA is TGTGCCAGCAGCCAAGTCGGGGGAGGCGAGCAGTACTTC. Protein: CASSQVGGGEQYF.

The V gene is TRBV5-1, the J gene TRBJ1-5; 7 bases map to TRBD1. Germline assignment: CDR1 SGHRS and CDR2 YFSETQ. This CDR3 has 15 amino acids. Trimming took 0 bases from V and 4 from J; bases not matched to a gene: 4. For the CDR3, the DNA is TGCGCCAGCAGCTTGGGACAGGGCGCAAATCAGCCCCAGCATTTT. It is translated as CASSLGQGANQPQHF.

The V call is TRBV24-1, the J call TRBJ2-1; 7 bases are a match to TRBD1. After removal of 2 bases from V and 12 bases from J, the junction contained 9 bases not matched to a gene. Germline V gene data show CDR1 as KGHDR and CDR2 as SFDVKD. This CDR3 spans 14 amino acids. CDR3 bases: TGTGCCACCAGTGATTCCGGGACAGCCGTCAGGCAGTTCTTC. Protein sequence: CATSDSGTAVRQFF.

The genes are TRBV15 and TRBJ2-3; no definite D call. The CDR3 is 15 amino acids. The germline gives CDR1 LNHNV, CDR2 YYDKDF (reference sequence). The germline V and J ends were trimmed by 0 bases and 2 bases, with 9 bases remaining between them. CDR3 protein: CATSREALPTDTQYF. CDR3 coding DNA: TGTGCCACCAGCAGAGAAGCTCTTCCCACAGATACGCAGTATTTT.

The chain carries TRBV15 and TRBJ2-5; the D gene is possibly TRBD1 (5 bases). Trimming pared 1 base from V and 5 bases from J, leaving 11 bases between. From germline, CDR1 is LNHNV and CDR2 YYDKDF (reference sequence). This CDR3 region has 14 residues. This chain's CDR3 is CATSRGREPETQYF. The CDR3 DNA reads TGTGCCACCAGCAGAGGCAGGGAACCCGAGACCCAGTACTTC.

The rearrangement uses TRBV7-2 and TRBJ1-1, with no clear D. The length of the CDR3 is 14 residues. Germline CDR1 is SGHTA and CDR2 is FQGNSA. V lost 0 bases to trimming and J lost 5 bases, with 10 bases between them. CDR3 bases: TGTGCCAGCAGCTTAGCATTAGGTGGGACTGAAGCTTTCTTT. It yields the protein CASSLALGGTEAFF.

The CDR3 region has the DNA TGTGCCACTGGAGGGACATTCGAAGCTTTCTTT. Its translation: CATGGTFEAFF. The chain recombines TRBV18 with TRBJ1-1, with D possibly TRBD1 on 6 matching bases. Germline lookup yields CDR1 KGHSH and CDR2 LQKENI. This CDR3 has 11 residues. The V end lost 10 bases, the J end lost 8 bases, and 14 bases lay between the germline ends.

The V gene is TRBV3-1, the J gene TRBJ2-2; TRBD2 is a possible D gene (6 bases). V lost 3 bases to trimming and J lost 4 bases, with 9 bases between them. CDR1 and CDR2 (germline): LGHDT, YNNKEL (reference sequence). The CDR3 loop spans 14 amino acids. As DNA, the CDR3 is TGTGCCAGCAGCCAGGGACTGGGCACCGGGGAGCTGTTTTTT. It codes for CASSQGLGTGELFF.

CDR3: CSASYGSGTYNEQFF. CDR3 DNA: TGCAGTGCTAGCTATGGTAGCGGGACCTACAATGAGCAGTTCTTC. The chain recombines TRBV20-1 with TRBJ2-1; 8 bases match TRBD2. Germline assignment: CDR1 DFQATT and CDR2 SNEGSKA (reference sequence). The length of the CDR3 is 15 residues. Trimming at V came to 3 bases and at J to 2 bases, leaving 6 bases not matched to a gene.

This clonotype has a single count. This chain links TRBV23-1 with TRBJ1-5; tentatively, D is TRBD1 (5 bases). TRBV23-1 is annotated as an ORF whose role is uncertain. This CDR3 region has 15 residues. The ends were cut back, 6 bases at V and 0 bases at J, with 12 bases in the middle. The CDR3 here is CASRRTNYSNQPQHF. CDR3 coding DNA: TGCGCCAGCAGAAGGACAAACTATAGCAATCAGCCCCAGCATTTT.

The genes are TRBV13 and TRBJ2-5; perhaps TRBD1 as D (7 bases). Germline V gives CDR1 PRHDT, CDR2 FYEKMQ (reference sequence). V lost 4 bases and J lost 2, with 14 bases in between. The CDR3 consists of 15 residues. The DNA for the CDR3 is TGTGCCAGCAGCTCGCGGGACAGACTACAAGAGACCCAGTACTTC. Amino acid sequence: CASSSRDRLQETQYF.

The chain uses TRBV9 and TRBJ1-3; D is undetermined. Trimming removed 0 bases from V and 0 bases from J, with 10 bases in between. The CDR3 runs 16 residues. Germline assignment: CDR1 SGDLS and CDR2 YYNGEE. The CDR3 DNA reads as TGTGCCAGCAGCGTAGCCGATAGAGACTCTGGAAACACCATATATTTT. Amino acids: CASSVADRDSGNTIYF.

The chain uses TRBV3-1 and TRBJ2-1; no firm D call. With 5 bases removed from V and 10 bases from J, the gap between germline ends came to 12 bases. In germline, CDR1 is LGHDT, CDR2 YNNKEL (reference sequence). The CDR3 contains 12 residues. Here the CDR3 DNA reads TGTGCCAGCAGCTCACCCCCCGGCGAGCAGTTCTTC. This codes for CASSSPPGEQFF.